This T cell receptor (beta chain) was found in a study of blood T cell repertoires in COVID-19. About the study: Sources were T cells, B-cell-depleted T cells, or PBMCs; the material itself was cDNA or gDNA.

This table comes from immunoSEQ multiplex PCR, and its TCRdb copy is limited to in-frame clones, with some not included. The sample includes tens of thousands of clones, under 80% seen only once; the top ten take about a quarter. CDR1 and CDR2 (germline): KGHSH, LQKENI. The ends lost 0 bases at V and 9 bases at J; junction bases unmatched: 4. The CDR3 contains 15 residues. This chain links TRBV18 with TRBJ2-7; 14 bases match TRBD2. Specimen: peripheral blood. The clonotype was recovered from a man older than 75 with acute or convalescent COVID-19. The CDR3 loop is CASSPPGLAGGLQYF. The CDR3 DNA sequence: TGTGCCAGCTCACCACCCGGACTAGCGGGGGGCCTGCAGTACTTC.